Listed here are 5 T cell receptor beta chains from one sample, sequenced in a study of T-cell reconstitution after alpha-beta-depleted transplantation in children. Unique molecular identifiers tagged the TCRbeta library. TCRdb re-called the PCR reads with MiXCR, one entry per CDR3 protein. The sample lists almost 500,000 distinct CDR3 sequences, about 12% occurring once. The material was PBMCs from the stem cell graft donor, obtained from the stem cell graft. All receptors come from a human donor who donated a stem cell graft to a child with combined immunodeficiency.

This chain joins TRBV7-2 and TRBJ2-3; 8 bases match TRBD1. The germline CDR1 and CDR2 sequences are SGHTA and FQGNSA. This CDR3 spans 13 amino acids. V shed 1 base, J shed 9 bases, and the junction held 3 bases outside the gene matches. Written as DNA, the CDR3 is TGTGCCAGCAGCTTAGGGGACAGGCGCACGCAGTATTTT. This gives the protein CASSLGDRRTQYF.

The sample holds a few counts of this clonotype. V and J are TRBV6-5 and TRBJ2-1; D is possibly TRBD1 or TRBD2 (6 bases each). The CDR3 has 15 amino acids. V lost 4 bases, J lost 10 bases, and 20 bases lay in between. CDR1 and CDR2 from the germline V gene are MNHEY and SVGAGI. This CDR3 reads CASSSEGEDQLEQFF. The CDR3, as DNA: TGTGCCAGCAGTTCGGAGGGGGAGGACCAATTAGAGCAGTTCTTC.

The chain is built from TRBV5-1 and TRBJ2-7, with 12 nucleotides matching TRBD2. The CDR3 has 15 residues. The germline V gene encodes CDR1 SGHRS and CDR2 YFSETQ. Trimming at V came to 0 bases and at J to 4 bases, leaving 2 bases not matched to a gene. DNA of the CDR3: TGCGCCAGCAGCTTGGTGACTAGCGGGGGATACGAGCAGTACTTC. This gives the protein CASSLVTSGGYEQYF.

This clonotype occurred a few times. The rearrangement joins TRBV28 to TRBJ2-7; D unclear. Germline-derived CDR1 and CDR2 are MDHEN and SYDVKM. Trimming left V 2 bases short and J 6 bases short, with 14 bases between. The CDR3 sequence is 14 residues long. CDR3: CASSLVPSTPEQYF. The DNA for the CDR3 is TGTGCCAGCAGTTTAGTTCCCTCCACGCCCGAGCAGTACTTC.

This clonotype was seen more than once but under ten times. The V and J genes are TRBV20-1 and TRBJ2-7, with D possibly matching TRBD2 (6 bases). Per the germline V gene, CDR1 is DFQATT and CDR2 is SNEGSKA (reference sequence). V was trimmed by 1 base and J by 3 bases, leaving 13 bases between them. This CDR3 has 14 residues. CDR3: CSARVYGSSYEQYF. The CDR3 nucleotides are TGCAGTGCTAGAGTTTACGGGAGTAGCTACGAGCAGTACTTC.